Below, one T cell receptor (beta chain) is given with its context. No antigen is known for it. 5' RACE with UMI labels generated the TRB cDNA libraries. Each CDR3 protein gets one entry in TCRdb, which reprocessed the 5' RACE reads and gives no DNA. The sample totals about 150,000 distinct CDR3 sequences; its top ten clones hold nearly 0.5%. The sample belongs to a study of CXCR3-negative and CXCR3-positive naive CD8 T cells. Overall study findings and caveats: Both naive subsets had comparably high diversity; memory CD8+ cells much lower. Naive cells that were CXCR3-positive had more hydrophobic TRB CDR3s (compared with CXCR3-negative naive cells). Fresh PBMCs were used in most assays, and CXCR3 expression partially decreased after cryopreservation.

The CDR3 runs to 18 residues. CDR1 is SGHDT, CDR2 YYEEEE, per germline. The rearrangement joins TRBV5-6 to TRBJ2-7; TCRdb's D call of TRBD1 is untestable without DNA. The TCR sequence derives from a human donor in good health. Some clones in this sample may be carry-over from other donors' samples. The sequencing input was naive CXCR3+ CD8+ T cells from blood. Subset defined: CD45RO-CCR7+CD27+CD95- naive CD8+ T cells expressing CXCR3 (TNR3+). CDR3: CASSLYVIQTGGKYEQYF.